The source of this TCR beta chain is a study of blood T cell repertoires in COVID-19. As for the study in general: From the United States, Italy and Spain came samples of acute and convalescent COVID-19. In each case, the material was cDNA or gDNA derived from T cells, B-cell-depleted T cells, or PBMCs.

Under the authors' procedure: Estimates of nucleated cell counts were drawn from the amplification of reference gene primers. The table came from immunoSEQ multiplex PCR; TCRdb's copy has only in-frame clones and leaves some out. D and trimming were read from the DNA, whereas the V and J calls and clone size are those reported in that table. The table includes around 300,000 clones, approximately 88% detected once. Sequenced sample: peripheral blood. This clonotype was obtained from a woman between 45 and 60 years old with active or convalescent COVID-19.

CDR3 sequence (DNA): TGTGCCAGCTCTCCCGGGACTAGCGGGGGTGAGCAGTTCTTC. As protein: CASSPGTSGGEQFF. The genes are TRBV18 and TRBJ2-1; 14 positions match TRBD2. CDR1 is KGHSH, CDR2 LQKENI, per germline. V shed 6 bases and J 9 bases; nucleotides not matched to a gene: 4. The CDR3 is 14 amino acids.